This record looks at one T cell receptor (beta chain) sequence and its context. Its antigen is currently unknown. Within the sample, other DNA sequences also encode this same CDR3. Produced via immunoSEQ multiplex PCR; TCRdb's table is partial and in-frame only. The sample yields about 2.3 million clones, approximately 93% seen once. The sample is drawn from a study of shared clonotypes between healthy human individuals. Study results and limitations: On the whole, naive subsets had larger estimated richness than memory subsets had. It was only blood that was sampled, and tissue repertoires likely differ.

The V gene's germline CDR1 is SGHRS and CDR2 YFSETQ. The CDR3 consists of 16 residues. The ends lost 0 bases at V and 4 bases at J; junction bases unmatched: 1. The CD4+ fraction was divided into a CD45RA+ naive subset and a CD45RA-negative memory subset. Sequencing input: naive CD4+ T cells from PBMCs. Documented subset: CD45RA+ positively selected. The receptor comes from a man between 18 and 29 years old in good health. Some clones in this sample may be carry-over from other donors' samples. V and J are TRBV5-1 and TRBJ2-1; 13 bases align to TRBD2. The CDR3 sequence is CASSLGTSGRYNEQFF. The CDR3, as DNA: TGCGCCAGCAGCTTGGGGACTAGCGGGAGATACAATGAGCAGTTCTTC.